This TCR delta chain was recorded in a study of gamma-delta chains in newborns, infants, children. Looking at the study overall: Microbial exposure reportedly drives polyclonal innate γδ T cell expansion after birth.

CDR1 is TSWWSYY and CDR2 is QGS in the germline V gene. The CDR3 has 18 amino acids. Trimming cost V 1 base and J 4 bases; bases outside gene matches: 15. TCRdb re-called clones from the reads via CATT. This table holds around 4,500 delta-chain clones, around 4.7% found once. In this sample, this clone turned up a few times. The chain is built from TRDV1 and TRDJ1, with TRDD3 matching over 7 bases. Sequenced material: blood. The receptor comes from a child who was a newborn, infant or young child, either healthy, febrile or measles-vaccinated (not recorded which). The CDR3 DNA sequence: TGTGCTCTTGGGGAACGAGGGCGTGGGGGGATCCATTACGATAAACTCATCTTT. This encodes CALGERGRGGIHYDKLIF.